These 26 T cell receptor beta chains were all obtained from the same sample, sequenced in a study of Tregs in tolerant kidney transplant recipients. The nonmyeloablative bone marrow transplants came from related graft donors, with transient mixed chimerism. Data came from immunoSEQ multiplex PCR; TCRdb stores just in-frame clones and leaves some out. The sample has tens of thousands of clones, 93% seen once. Sample: CD4+ T cells from blood (PBMCs), taken 12 months after the transplant. The receptor set was obtained from a human patient who received a combined kidney and bone marrow transplant. Some T cells may arise from the graft donor.

This clone was seen once. This chain joins TRBV29-1 and TRBJ2-7, with TRBD2 as a possible D gene (6 bases). Germline CDR1 reads SQVTM; CDR2 reads ANQGSEA. V dropped 6 bases and J dropped 7 bases, with 19 bases sitting between them. This CDR3 spans 13 amino acids. The chain's CDR3 is CSVFRGTTREQYF. CDR3 bases: TGCAGCGTATTCCGCGGGACCACTCGGGAGCAGTACTTC.

The V gene is TRBV2, the J gene TRBJ2-5; D is perhaps TRBD1 (5 bases). The J call may be wrong; the DNA end is better matched by TRBJ2-7. CDR1 SNHLY and CDR2 FYNNEI come from the germline V gene. This CDR3 is built from 15 residues. As DNA, the CDR3 is TGTGCCAGCAGTGGTTTTGGGGCCCGCTCCTACGAGCAGTACTTC. This sequence encodes CASSGFGARSYEQYF.

This chain connects TRBV18 to TRBJ1-1; tentative D call: TRBD1 (5 bases). The V end lost 3 bases, the J end lost 0 bases, and 11 bases lay between the germline ends. Germline values: CDR1 KGHSH, CDR2 LQKENI. CDR3 length: 15 residues. The CDR3 coding sequence is TGTGCCAGCTCACCGCTGGGGGGGGTGAACACTGAAGCTTTCTTT. Its protein product is CASSPLGGVNTEAFF.

This clone was seen a single time. The rearrangement uses TRBV28 and TRBJ2-1, with 7 bases aligning to TRBD2. The CDR3 totals 14 residues. Germline CDR1 reads MDHEN; CDR2 reads SYDVKM. V was pared by 7 bases and J by 4 bases, with 7 bases of the junction left unmatched. In nucleotides, the CDR3 is TGTGCCAGCAACCTTCGACTAGCATACAATGAGCAGTTCTTC. Translating gives CASNLRLAYNEQFF. The variable domain in full, completed from reference TRBV28 and TRBJ2-1, reads DVKVTQSSRYLVKRTGEKVFLECVQDMDHENMFWYRQDPGLGLRLIYFSYDVKMKEKGDIPEGYSVSREKKERFSLILESASTNQTSMYLCASNLRLAYNEQFFGPGTRLTVL.

This clone appeared once. The J gene is TRBJ2-5, the V gene TRBV9; 9 bases fit TRBD1. The CDR3 sequence is 15 residues long. Germline V gives CDR1 SGDLS, CDR2 YYNGEE. The junction had 6 bases not matched to a gene; V was cut back by 4 bases and J by 2 bases. This chain's CDR3 is CASSIRTGEQETQYF. CDR3 in DNA: TGTGCCAGCAGCATACGGACAGGGGAACAAGAGACCCAGTACTTC.

The chain recombines TRBV11-3 with TRBJ2-3; 11 nucleotides align to TRBD2. CDR1 is SGHNT, CDR2 YENEEA, per germline. With 0 bases clipped from V and 1 base from J, the junction kept 0 bases outside the gene matches. This CDR3 is built from 16 residues. CDR3 sequence reads: CASSLEGLAGTDTQYF. The DNA for the CDR3 is TGTGCCAGCAGCTTAGAGGGACTAGCGGGCACAGATACGCAGTATTTT. The full variable domain, with the rest looked up from reference TRBV11-3 and TRBJ2-3, is EAGVVQSPRYKIIEKKQPVAFWCNPISGHNTLYWYLQNLGQGPELLIRYENEEAVDDSQLPKDRFSAERLKGVDSTLKIQPAELGDSAVYLCASSLEGLAGTDTQYFGPGTRLTVL.

The rearrangement uses TRBV15 and TRBJ1-3; D not certain. The CDR3 is 15 residues long. Germline values: CDR1 LNHNV, CDR2 YYDKDF (reference sequence). Trimming stripped 0 bases from V and 1 base from J, with 7 bases between. The CDR3 nucleotides are TGTGCCACCAGCAGAGAATCGGGGTCTGGAAACACCATATATTTT. This sequence encodes CATSRESGSGNTIYF.

This chain uses TRBV7-2 with TRBJ2-1; 9 bases are shared with TRBD2. The V segment lost 2 bases and the J segment 7 bases; nucleotides outside the gene matches: 6. CDR1 and CDR2 (germline): SGHTA, FQGNSA. This CDR3 region has 15 residues. The CDR3 DNA reads TGTGCCAGCAGCTTACCTAGCGGGGCCAGAAATGAGCAGTTCTTC. This translates into CASSLPSGARNEQFF.

The rearrangement joins TRBV5-1 to TRBJ2-7, with 7 nucleotides matching TRBD1. V shed 6 bases, J shed 4 bases, and the junction held 7 bases outside the gene matches. The length of the CDR3 is 13 residues. CDR1 and CDR2 (germline): SGHRS, YFSETQ. CDR3 residues: CASTRQGSYEQYF. DNA of the CDR3: TGCGCCAGCACCCGACAGGGTTCGTACGAGCAGTACTTC. Full variable domain (missing parts from reference TRBV5-1 and TRBJ2-7): KAGVTQTPRYLIKTRGQQVTLSCSPISGHRSVSWYQQTPGQGLQFLFEYFSETQRNKGNFPGRFSGRQFSNSRSEMNVSTLELGDSALYLCASTRQGSYEQYFGPGTRLTVT.

DNA for the CDR3: TGTGCCAGCAGCGTAGCCGGCAGGGTAGAGACCCAGTACTTC. Its translation is CASSVAGRVETQYF. The chain employs TRBV9 and TRBJ2-5; weak D call: TRBD1 (5 bases). The V gene lost 0 bases and the J gene lost 4 bases, with 10 bases spanning the gap. The CDR3 is made up of 14 amino acids. Germline values: CDR1 SGDLS, CDR2 YYNGEE.

The CDR3 nucleotides are TGTGCCAGCAGCTTGGTTTCAGTTAACTATGGCTACACCTTC. Translated: CASSLVSVNYGYTF. V usage is TRBV5-4 and J usage is TRBJ1-2; D gene unclear. The CDR3 loop spans 14 amino acids. The V end lost 0 bases, the J end lost 1 base, and 7 bases lay between the germline ends. Germline CDR1 reads SGHNT; CDR2 reads YYREEE (reference sequence).

This clone was detected a few times. J is TRBJ2-3 and V is TRBV7-2; D is possibly TRBD2 (7 bases). Germline V lookup: CDR1 SGHTA, CDR2 FQGNSA. Trimming pared 1 base from V and 6 bases from J, leaving 14 bases between. This CDR3 region has 15 residues. CDR3 loop: CASSLGFAGADTQYF. The DNA for the CDR3 is TGTGCCAGCAGCTTAGGATTTGCGGGGGCGGATACGCAGTATTTT. Using reference TRBV7-2 and TRBJ2-3 for the parts outside the CDR3, the full variable domain is GAGVSQSPSNKVTEKGKDVELRCDPISGHTALYWYRQSLGQGLEFLIYFQGNSAPDKSGLPSDRFSAERTGGSVSTLTIQRTQQEDSAVYLCASSLGFAGADTQYFGPGTRLTVL.

This clone was found once. CDR3 sequence reads: CASSSFRAGGRETQYF. CDR3 coding DNA: TGTGCCAGCAGTTCCTTTCGAGCGGGGGGGCGGGAGACCCAGTACTTC. The chain carries TRBV28 and TRBJ2-5, with 10 bases identical to TRBD2. CDR3 length: 16 residues. Trimming removed 4 bases from V and 5 bases from J; junction bases left unmatched: 10. CDR1 is MDHEN, CDR2 SYDVKM, per germline.

J is TRBJ1-5 and V is TRBV28; D is ambiguous. Trimming took 5 bases from V and 0 from J, leaving 8 bases between them. CDR1 is MDHEN, CDR2 SYDVKM, per germline. The CDR3 runs 14 residues. CDR3 DNA: TGTGCCAGCAGTCAACAGTATAGCAATCAGCCCCAGCATTTT. Translation: CASSQQYSNQPQHF. The full variable domain, rest sourced from reference TRBV28 and TRBJ1-5, is DVKVTQSSRYLVKRTGEKVFLECVQDMDHENMFWYRQDPGLGLRLIYFSYDVKMKEKGDIPEGYSVSREKKERFSLILESASTNQTSMYLCASSQQYSNQPQHFGDGTRLSIL.

Written as DNA, the CDR3 is TGTGCTAGTGGTGTCAGGGGTTACAATGAGCAGTTCTTC. Translated: CASGVRGYNEQFF. V and J are TRBV12-5 and TRBJ2-1; D perhaps matches TRBD1 (6 bases). In germline, CDR1 is LGHNT, CDR2 FRNRAP. The V end was cut by 5 bases, the J end by 4 bases, with 9 bases between. The CDR3 covers 13 residues. Filled out from reference TRBV12-5 and TRBJ2-1, the complete variable domain reads DARVTQTPRHKVTEMGQEVTMRCQPILGHNTVFWYRQTMMQGLELLAYFRNRAPLDDSGMPKDRFSAEMPDATLATLKIQPSEPRDSAVYFCASGVRGYNEQFFGPGTRLTVL.

The gene calls are TRBV7-2 and TRBJ2-7; TRBD1 agrees at 8 bases. The CDR3 contains 14 residues. Germline assignment: CDR1 SGHTA and CDR2 FQGNSA. Unmatched junction bases numbered 6, after V lost 5 bases and J lost 3 bases. Here the CDR3 reads CASSRTGPLYEQYF. The CDR3, as DNA: TGTGCCAGCAGCCGGACAGGGCCACTCTACGAGCAGTACTTC.

The rearrangement uses TRBV18 and TRBJ2-5; perhaps TRBD2 as D (5 bases). The CDR3 is 15 amino acids. V was pared by 2 bases and J by 5 bases, with 15 bases between. Germline V lookup: CDR1 KGHSH, CDR2 LQKENI. The DNA of the CDR3 is TGTGCCAGCTCACCAAAGCAGGATCGCGGGGAGACCCAGTACTTC. Protein: CASSPKQDRGETQYF.

The chain has TRBV30 and TRBJ2-3, with D perhaps matching TRBD2 (6 bases). Trimming cost V 3 bases and J 5 bases, with 18 bases left between them. Germline V gives CDR1 GTSNPN, CDR2 SVGIG (reference sequence). The CDR3 is 15 amino acids. CDR3 loop: CAWRRGQGLVDTQYF. As DNA, the CDR3 is TGTGCCTGGAGGCGTGGGCAGGGACTTGTAGATACGCAGTATTTT.

This chain links TRBV7-2 with TRBJ2-7, with D possibly being TRBD2 (5 bases). Germline loops: CDR1 SGHTA, CDR2 FQGNSA. V was trimmed by 3 bases and J by 2 bases, leaving 11 bases between them. The length of the CDR3 is 14 residues. The CDR3 nucleotides are TGTGCCAGCAGCTTTATAGCGCCTACCTACGAGCAGTACTTC. This codes for CASSFIAPTYEQYF.

The CDR3, as DNA: TGTGCCAGCAGCTTGGACAGGGGTCGTGAGCAGTTCTTC. This translates into CASSLDRGREQFF. The J gene is TRBJ2-1, the V gene TRBV7-3; 9 bases are shared with TRBD1. The CDR3 loop spans 13 amino acids. The V segment lost 3 bases and the J segment 9 bases; nucleotides outside the gene matches: 3. Germline CDR1 and CDR2: SGHTA and FQGTGA.

The chain combines TRBV15 with TRBJ2-6; 8 bases are a match to TRBD2. The CDR3 sequence is 20 residues long. Trimming cost V 1 base and J 0 bases; bases outside gene matches: 11. The germline CDR1 and CDR2 sequences are LNHNV and YYDKDF (reference sequence). CDR3 protein: CATSRGWFSGVFSGANVLTF. CDR3 nucleotide sequence: TGTGCCACCAGCAGAGGCTGGTTTAGCGGGGTCTTCTCTGGGGCCAACGTCCTGACTTTC.

V and J are TRBV30 and TRBJ1-2; 8 bases are a match to TRBD1. V shed 6 bases, J shed 4 bases, and the junction held 1 base outside the gene matches. Germline lookup yields CDR1 GTSNPN and CDR2 SVGIG (reference sequence). This CDR3 is 11 amino acids long. In DNA, the CDR3 is TGTGCCTGCGGACAGGGCTATGGCTACACCTTC. Its translation: CACGQGYGYTF.

J is TRBJ2-2 and V is TRBV2, with 8 bases lining up with TRBD2. CDR1 is SNHLY, CDR2 FYNNEI, per germline. V was clipped by 7 bases and J by 5 bases; unmatched bases: 6. This CDR3 comprises 14 residues. The CDR3 spells CASNVAGLTGELFF. The CDR3 coding sequence is TGTGCCAGCAATGTAGCGGGGCTGACCGGGGAGCTGTTTTTT.

V usage is TRBV2 and J usage is TRBJ2-4; D remains unclear. Trimming removed 6 bases at V and 0 bases at J, with 9 bases between. Germline CDR1 is SNHLY and CDR2 is FYNNEI. The CDR3 is 14 residues long. The CDR3 DNA reads TGTGCCAGCAGCGCGACTCTAGCCAAAAACATTCAGTACTTC. It encodes CASSATLAKNIQYF.

This chain joins TRBV4-1 and TRBJ2-7; the D gene is possibly TRBD2 (6 bases). Germline CDR1 MGHRA, CDR2 YSYEKL. With 0 bases removed from V and 2 bases from J, the gap between germline ends came to 20 bases. CDR3 length equals 18 residues. CDR3 protein: CASSQEGAPGLLPYEQYF. CDR3 DNA sequence: TGCGCCAGCAGCCAAGAAGGGGCCCCGGGACTCCTTCCCTACGAGCAGTACTTC.

The chain links TRBV6-5 to TRBJ1-4; no definite D call. This CDR3 is built from 15 residues. CDR1 and CDR2 (germline): MNHEY, SVGAGI. Deletions cut 3 bases from V and 0 bases from J, with 8 bases between. The CDR3 protein is CASSYRPATNEKLFF. In DNA, the CDR3 is TGTGCCAGCAGTTATCGTCCCGCAACTAATGAAAAACTGTTTTTT.